This passage covers 29 T cell receptor beta chains from one sample sequenced in a study of T-cell memory formation after mild COVID-19. TCRdb analysed the 5' RACE reads with MiXCR anew, one entry per CDR3 protein. Counted here are about 180,000 distinct CDR3 sequences, roughly 20% occurring once; the ten biggest clones make up 3% to 4%. Sequenced material: PBMCs or a T cell subset sorted from them (not recorded which). The receptors were gathered from a man aged 18-30 years who had mild COVID-19 (a few samples of this study predate the infection). Cell type and time point are not known.

This chain links TRBV7-2 with TRBJ2-3, with 16 bases fitting TRBD2. The CDR3 sequence is 16 residues long. Germline V gene data show CDR1 as SGHTA and CDR2 as FQGNSA. V lost 6 bases, J lost 4 bases, and 4 bases stayed unmatched. The CDR3 here is CASRWGLAGGPDTQYF. DNA for the CDR3: TGTGCCAGCAGGTGGGGACTAGCGGGGGGGCCAGATACGCAGTATTTT.

The J gene is TRBJ1-1, the V gene TRBV3-1, with D perhaps TRBD1 (6 bases). Trimming took off 1 base at V and 10 bases at J, with 19 bases between the two ends. The germline V gene has CDR1 LGHDT and CDR2 YNNKEL (reference sequence). This CDR3 contains 15 residues. The CDR3 reads CASSQAVGGPKTAFF. CDR3 in DNA: TGTGCCAGCAGCCAAGCGGTCGGGGGCCCGAAGACAGCTTTCTTT.

This chain uses TRBV5-1 with TRBJ1-5; tentative D call: TRBD1 (6 bases). Germline V gives CDR1 SGHRS, CDR2 YFSETQ. V was shortened by 4 bases and J by 5 bases, with 13 bases between the two germline ends. The CDR3 consists of 14 residues. The CDR3 loop reads CASSLDSRDQPQHF. In DNA, the CDR3 is TGCGCCAGCAGCCTGGACAGCAGGGATCAGCCCCAGCATTTT.

This rearrangement joins TRBV6-2 or TRBV6-3 to TRBJ2-5, with D possibly matching TRBD1 (6 bases). The CDR3 spans 17 residues. Trimming left V 4 bases short and J 5 bases short, with 23 bases between. Per germline, CDR1 MNHEY and CDR2 SVGEGT. DNA of the CDR3: TGTGCCAGCAGTTCGTCGGTTGGGACATCAGGGTGGGAGACCCAGTACTTC. The encoded protein is CASSSSVGTSGWETQYF.

This clonotype was seen more than once but under ten times. The chain joins TRBV28 to TRBJ1-1, with a possible D match to TRBD1 (5 bases). The V end was cut by 5 bases, the J end by 5 bases, with 12 bases between. CDR1 is MDHEN and CDR2 is SYDVKM in the germline V gene. This CDR3 contains 13 residues. The CDR3 region has the DNA TGTGCCAGCAGTGGGGCGCCGGGTACTGAAGCTTTCTTT. This translates into CASSGAPGTEAFF.

This clonotype has more than one count but fewer than ten. The rearrangement links TRBV12-3 or TRBV12-4 to TRBJ1-2; no clear D. CDR3 length: 14 amino acids. The V end was cut by 1 base, the J end by 4 bases, with 10 bases between. CDR3 sequence reads: CASSLEYGVYGYTF. The DNA for the CDR3 is TGTGCCAGCAGTTTAGAGTACGGCGTCTATGGCTACACCTTC.

The sample holds a few counts of this clonotype. This CDR3 reads CASSYSPTGDSYGYTF. CDR3 nucleotides: TGTGCCAGCAGTTACTCGCCGACAGGGGACTCCTATGGCTACACCTTC. This rearrangement joins TRBV6-5 to TRBJ1-2, with 8 bases fitting TRBD1. J lost 4 bases, V lost 0 bases, and 7 bases had no gene match. Germline CDR1 is MNHEY and CDR2 is SVGAGI. The CDR3 runs to 16 residues.

This clonotype was observed at least ten times. The chain employs TRBV4-2 and TRBJ2-3; weak D call: TRBD2 (5 bases). The CDR3 totals 16 residues. V lost 6 bases and J 1 base, leaving 17 bases between the germline ends. CDR1 and CDR2 (germline): LGHNA, YNFKEQ. The CDR3 loop is CASRTIGVPGTDTQYF. The CDR3 DNA reads TGTGCCAGCAGGACAATCGGGGTACCTGGCACAGATACGCAGTATTTT.

The chain joins TRBV5-6 to TRBJ1-1; D might be TRBD1 (5 bases). V was pared by 0 bases and J by 2 bases, with 8 bases between. Germline V lookup: CDR1 SGHDT, CDR2 YYEEEE. This CDR3 is built from 14 residues. The CDR3 sequence is CASSLDTGNTEAFF. In DNA, the CDR3 is TGTGCCAGCAGCTTGGACACAGGAAACACTGAAGCTTTCTTT. The full variable domain, in which reference TRBV5-6 and TRBJ1-1 provide the parts outside the CDR3, is DAGVTQSPTHLIKTRGQQVTLRCSPKSGHDTVSWYQQALGQGPQFIFQYYEEEERQRGNFPDRFSGHQFPNYSSELNVNALLLGDSALYLCASSLDTGNTEAFFGQGTRLTVV.

This clonotype occurred a few times. The chain carries TRBV5-1 and TRBJ1-1, with D possibly TRBD1 on 5 matching bases. The CDR3 totals 13 residues. V dropped 2 bases and J dropped 13 bases, with 18 bases sitting between them. The germline V gene has CDR1 SGHRS and CDR2 YFSETQ. In nucleotides, the CDR3 is TGCGCCAGCAGCTTAACCGGGACCGGTCCGGTTTTCTTT. Translating gives CASSLTGTGPVFF.

Many counts were recorded for this clonotype. The CDR3 sequence is CASSAGVGLAFTDTQYF. CDR3 coding DNA: TGTGCCAGCAGCGCCGGCGTGGGACTAGCGTTCACAGATACGCAGTATTTT. The chain joins TRBV9 to TRBJ2-3; 10 bases match TRBD2. V lost 3 bases, J lost 2 bases, and 9 bases stayed unmatched. The CDR3 is 17 amino acids. The V gene's germline CDR1 is SGDLS and CDR2 YYNGEE. The complete variable domain, with remaining parts taken from reference TRBV9 and TRBJ2-3, reads DSGVTQTPKHLITATGQRVTLRCSPRSGDLSVYWYQQSLDQGLQFLIQYYNGEERAKGNILERFSAQQFPDLHSELNLSSLELGDSALYFCASSAGVGLAFTDTQYFGPGTRLTVL.

This clonotype was detected many times. The CDR3 spells CASSLFGMSSYNSPLHF. In DNA form, the CDR3 reads TGTGCCAGCAGCTTGTTCGGGATGAGCTCCTATAATTCACCCCTCCACTTT. The rearrangement joins TRBV5-6 to TRBJ1-6; D is unclear. V was pared by 1 base and J by 0 bases, with 11 bases between. CDR1 and CDR2 (germline): SGHDT, YYEEEE. The CDR3 extends over 17 amino acids.

The chain joins TRBV5-1 to TRBJ2-1; D gene uncertain. CDR3 size: 12 residues. Trimming left V 6 bases short and J 3 bases short, with 7 bases between. Germline values: CDR1 SGHRS, CDR2 YFSETQ. The CDR3 coding sequence is TGCGCCAGCACCCTGGGCTACAATGAGCAGTTCTTC. Translation gives CASTLGYNEQFF.

This clonotype showed up just a few times. This chain uses TRBV20-1 with TRBJ1-4, with D hard to call. Germline-derived CDR1 and CDR2 are DFQATT and SNEGSKA (reference sequence). Trimming took off 5 bases at V and 5 bases at J, with 6 bases between the two ends. CDR3 size: 11 residues. This CDR3 reads CSAEGNEKLFF. The CDR3 DNA sequence: TGCAGTGCTGAAGGAAATGAAAAACTGTTTTTT.

This clonotype came up a few times. V and J are TRBV7-2 and TRBJ1-5; D is unclear. Germline V gives CDR1 SGHTA, CDR2 FQGNSA. The CDR3 loop spans 12 amino acids. Trimming removed 1 base from V and 9 bases from J, with 7 bases in between. The CDR3 DNA reads as TGTGCCAGCAGCTTAGTAGGGAGGCCCCAGCATTTT. Its translation: CASSLVGRPQHF. Complete variable domain (other parts from reference TRBV7-2 and TRBJ1-5): GAGVSQSPSNKVTEKGKDVELRCDPISGHTALYWYRQSLGQGLEFLIYFQGNSAPDKSGLPSDRFSAERTGGSVSTLTIQRTQQEDSAVYLCASSLVGRPQHFGDGTRLSIL.

This clonotype was counted only a few times. The rearrangement links TRBV7-9 to TRBJ2-1; 8 nucleotides line up with TRBD2. V lost 5 bases, J lost 7 bases, and 7 bases stayed unmatched. Germline V gene sequence: CDR1 SEHNR, CDR2 FQNEAQ (reference sequence). This CDR3 contains 14 residues. The CDR3 protein is CASSPAGGYNEQFF. CDR3 DNA sequence: TGTGCCAGCAGCCCCGCGGGGGGCTATAATGAGCAGTTCTTC.

The genes are TRBV5-1 and TRBJ2-7; 10 nucleotides align to TRBD2. CDR1 is SGHRS, CDR2 YFSETQ, per germline. The CDR3 has 17 amino acids. V shed 2 bases and J 1 base; nucleotides not matched to a gene: 9. The CDR3 is CASSFPSGGLTSYEQYF. CDR3 bases: TGCGCCAGCAGCTTCCCTAGCGGGGGTCTCACTTCCTACGAGCAGTACTTC.

The chain carries TRBV29-1 and TRBJ1-1; no clear D gene. Trimming stripped 5 bases from V and 0 bases from J, with 10 bases between. The CDR3 length is 13 residues. CDR1 is SQVTM and CDR2 is ANQGSEA in the germline V gene. CDR3: CSVSVTVNTEAFF. As DNA, the CDR3 is TGCAGCGTTTCAGTGACGGTGAACACTGAAGCTTTCTTT.

The chain recombines TRBV5-1 with TRBJ2-1; possible D gene TRBD1, 6 bases. The germline gives CDR1 SGHRS, CDR2 YFSETQ. V lost 0 bases and J lost 1, with 11 bases in between. This CDR3 has 16 residues. In DNA form, the CDR3 reads TGCGCCAGCAGCTTGGCGGGGCAGGGGTCCTACAATGAGCAGTTCTTC. It is translated as CASSLAGQGSYNEQFF.

This chain uses TRBV7-2 with TRBJ2-3, with D maybe TRBD1 (6 bases). This CDR3 comprises 11 residues. The germline CDR1 and CDR2 sequences are SGHTA and FQGNSA. V shed 5 bases and J shed 15 bases, with 15 bases lying between them. CDR3 sequence (DNA): TGTGCCAGCAGCCAACGACAGGCGCCTTATTTT. Translation gives CASSQRQAPYF. Based on the CDR3 plus reference TRBV7-2 and TRBJ2-3, the full variable domain is GAGVSQSPSNKVTEKGKDVELRCDPISGHTALYWYRQSLGQGLEFLIYFQGNSAPDKSGLPSDRFSAERTGGSVSTLTIQRTQQEDSAVYLCASSQRQAPYFGPGTRLTVL.

The chain has TRBV5-1 and TRBJ1-2; TRBD1 is a possible D gene (6 bases). CDR1 is SGHRS, CDR2 YFSETQ, per germline. The CDR3 has 14 residues. The germline V and J ends were trimmed by 4 bases and 13 bases, with 23 bases remaining between them. The CDR3 sequence: CASSEDGDTTHSTF. The CDR3 DNA follows: TGCGCCAGCAGCGAAGATGGGGACACTACGCACAGCACCTTC.

This clonotype was detected a few times. The chain combines TRBV7-6 with TRBJ2-3; D is possibly TRBD2 (7 bases). Trimming shortened V by 1 base and J by 3 bases, and 14 bases separated the two germline ends. This CDR3 contains 16 residues. Germline-derived CDR1 and CDR2 are SGHVS and FNYEAQ. The CDR3 sequence is CASSLVAGAITDTQYF. The CDR3 DNA sequence: TGTGCCAGCAGCTTAGTGGCGGGGGCCATTACAGATACGCAGTATTTT.

The chain recombines TRBV11-2 with TRBJ1-3; D is uncertain. Per the germline V gene, CDR1 is SGHAT and CDR2 is FQNNGV. Trimming stripped 5 bases from V and 3 bases from J, with 8 bases between. The CDR3 totals 13 residues. The CDR3: CASSPPFGNTIYF. The CDR3 bases are TGTGCCAGCAGCCCCCCCTTTGGAAACACCATATATTTT.

The table lists this clonotype with a few counts. V is TRBV4-1 and J is TRBJ2-3, with 11 bases matching TRBD2. CDR3 size: 17 residues. The ends lost 0 bases at V and 6 bases at J; junction bases unmatched: 8. Looked up from germline, CDR1 is MGHRA and CDR2 is YSYEKL. This CDR3 is CASSQEVTSGAGDTQYF. DNA for the CDR3: TGCGCCAGCAGCCAAGAGGTGACTAGCGGGGCCGGGGATACGCAGTATTTT.

This clonotype was recorded a few times. The V gene is TRBV5-1, the J gene TRBJ1-5, with D unresolved. The length of the CDR3 is 15 residues. The V and J ends lost 6 bases and 0 bases respectively, with 13 bases between them. Germline-derived CDR1 and CDR2 are SGHRS and YFSETQ. The CDR3, as DNA: TGCGCCAGCACCCCCGACGGAGATAGCAATCAGCCCCAGCATTTT. This encodes CASTPDGDSNQPQHF.

In its sample, this clonotype was seen a few times. The chain combines TRBV11-2 with TRBJ2-5, with 8 bases aligning to TRBD2. CDR1 SGHAT and CDR2 FQNNGV come from the germline V gene. The CDR3 sequence is 15 residues long. The ends lost 5 bases at V and 4 bases at J; junction bases unmatched: 9. The CDR3 DNA sequence: TGTGCCAGCAGCGGCGCCGGGGGGGCCGGAGAGACCCAGTACTTC. This gives the protein CASSGAGGAGETQYF. Full variable domain (missing parts from reference TRBV11-2 and TRBJ2-5): EAGVAQSPRYKIIEKRQSVAFWCNPISGHATLYWYQQILGQGPKLLIQFQNNGVVDDSQLPKDRFSAERLKGVDSTLKIQPAKLEDSAVYLCASSGAGGAGETQYFGPGTRLLVL.

This clonotype was counted many times. This chain uses TRBV9 with TRBJ2-2, with D tentatively TRBD1 or TRBD2 (5 bases each). Trimming stripped 3 bases from V and 7 bases from J, with 7 bases between. The length of the CDR3 is 12 residues. Germline CDR1 and CDR2: SGDLS and YYNGEE. The DNA of the CDR3 is TGTGCCAGCAGCGAGAGGGGCGGGGAGCTGTTTTTT. Translated: CASSERGGELFF. The full variable domain, in which reference TRBV9 and TRBJ2-2 provide the parts outside the CDR3, is DSGVTQTPKHLITATGQRVTLRCSPRSGDLSVYWYQQSLDQGLQFLIQYYNGEERAKGNILERFSAQQFPDLHSELNLSSLELGDSALYFCASSERGGELFFGEGSRLTVL.

The CDR3 sequence: CASSYQKGPQHF. For the CDR3, the DNA is TGTGCCAGCAGCTACCAAAAGGGGCCCCAGCATTTT. This sequence joins TRBV7-8 and TRBJ1-5; D is unclear. The CDR3 spans 12 residues. Germline lookup yields CDR1 SGHVS and CDR2 FQNEAQ. Between the trimmed V and J ends, which lost 4 bases and 9 bases, there was a span of 10 bases.

This clonotype was observed a few times. V gene TRBV10-3 combines with J gene TRBJ2-7; possible D gene TRBD2, 5 bases. Trimming removed 9 bases at V and 3 bases at J, with 15 bases between. The CDR3 is 13 amino acids. Germline CDR1 is ENHRY and CDR2 is SYGVKD. The CDR3 DNA reads TGTGCCATGAGCCCGGGAAAAGACTACGAGCAGTACGTC. This codes for CAMSPGKDYEQYV.